This T cell receptor beta chain is drawn from a study of identifying expanded T cells in peripheral blood. CDR3 length equals 16 residues. Germline V gives CDR1 SGHTA, CDR2 FQGNSA. The V and J ends lost 4 bases and 1 base, in that order; junction bases with no gene match: 5. Study observations and caveats: About 1.2 clones differed between technical replicates, versus about 15 and 19 over time. Variance in clone template counts between approximately two-week samples significantly increased with total template count across all healthy donors.

Collection occurred without any documented infections or immune events in donors. Some clones are missing from TCRdb's copy, which holds only in-frame ones; the method was immunoSEQ multiplex PCR. The profile covers about 94,000 clones, with roughly 88% appearing a single time and 4.5% to 7% taken by the ten largest. With respect to this clone: Antigen unknown.

The rearrangement uses TRBV7-2 and TRBJ2-3, with 10 bases matching TRBD2. The specimen was blood. This receptor was taken from a person between 18 and 75 years old in good health. The CDR3 loop reads CASSSILAGGTDTQYF. CDR3 sequence (DNA): TGTGCCAGCAGCTCAATCCTAGCGGGAGGCACAGATACGCAGTATTTT. Based on the CDR3 plus reference TRBV7-2 and TRBJ2-3, the full variable domain is GAGVSQSPSNKVTEKGKDVELRCDPISGHTALYWYRQSLGQGLEFLIYFQGNSAPDKSGLPSDRFSAERTGGSVSTLTIQRTQQEDSAVYLCASSSILAGGTDTQYFGPGTRLTVL.